This T cell receptor (beta chain) derives from a study of CD8+ T cells in alopecia areata. On the study more broadly: Tofacitinib continued for 6 to 18 months and was then withheld for 6 months.

The V gene end was trimmed by 2 bases and the J gene end by 5 bases; junction bases not matched to a gene: 7. Germline loops: CDR1 SGHDT, CDR2 YYEEEE. CDR3 length: 17 residues. The sample holds a few counts of this clone. Its antigen is not known. It was cDNA, reverse transcribed from extracted RNA, that served as the sequencing template. The repertoire was sequenced with immunoSEQ multiplex PCR; TCRdb's copy has only in-frame clones and lacks some. The sample has approximately 170,000 clones; 55% to 70% are singletons. Treatment given: oral pan-JAK inhibitor, 5-10 mg twice daily. Researchers gathered lesional scalp punch biopsies and peripheral blood from patients with alopecia areata. Study-wide results and caveats: Scalp samples also yield sequences from resident alphabeta T cells of normal skin. On tofacitinib, scalp clonality and expanded CD8+ clones among top 100 fell significantly.

The source material was CD4+ T cells sorted from blood, sampled at week 4, from a patient treated with tofacitinib. The chain joins TRBV5-6 to TRBJ2-2; 12 bases agree with TRBD2. The TCR was taken from a human donor with alopecia areata. The CDR3 bases are TGTGCCAGCAGCTTCCGGAGACTAGCGGGAGTTACCGGGGAGCTGTTTTTT. This sequence encodes CASSFRRLAGVTGELFF.